The TCR beta chain under discussion was sequenced for a study of OX40 agonist ivuxolimab in advanced cancers. For context, the study as a whole: Ivuxolimab was a fully human IgG2 agonistic monoclonal antibody targeting the costimulatory receptor OX40 (CD134). Among the approximately 50 dose-escalation patients, about 19 had hepatocellular carcinoma, about 15 melanoma, 9 renal cell carcinoma and 9 head and neck cancer. Intravenous ivuxolimab was administered to patients every 2 weeks at six dose levels: 0.01, 0.1, 0.3, 1.5, 3 and 10 mg/kg. In the dose-escalation cohort, about four fifths of patients were male, and the mean age was 60 years with a range of roughly 23 to 79. Patients were allowed to have had prior anti-PD-1, anti-PD-L1 or anti-CTLA-4 therapy, and approximately 40% of the dose-escalation patients had been treated with checkpoint inhibitors. Peripheral TCRbeta sequencing was intended to test whether TCR sequence diversity was altered and clonal T-cell expansion was caused by ivuxolimab. The monotherapy dose-escalation portion (N ≈ 50 patients) of the phase I ivuxolimab trial is reported in the paper. Three dose-escalation patients achieved partial responses, one with hepatocellular carcinoma and two with cutaneous melanoma. Results and caveats for the whole study, not just this receptor: Which antigens the clonally expanded peripheral T cells were specific for was not determined. Low levels of normalized T-cell clonal expansion were also shown by some nonresponding patients. At doses of 0.1 to 3.0 mg/kg, clonal expansion of both CD4+ and CD8+ blood T cells was observed from baseline to week 6. In the 0.1-3.0 mg/kg groups, partial responders were among the patients with the lowest normalized peripheral clonal expansion, particularly in CD8+ T cells. After ivuxolimab, CD8+ T cells had more expanded clones than CD4+ T cells on average.

The trial excluded patients who had a history of autoimmune disease or who were on systemic immunosuppression. Peripheral blood for TCR sequencing was drawn from every dose cohort at baseline, at cycle 4 day 1 and at cycle 7 day 1. The samples were taken from a phase I, first-in-human, multicenter, open-label dose-escalation trial of ivuxolimab. Adults with locally advanced or metastatic head and neck squamous cell, hepatocellular, melanoma or renal cell carcinoma were enrolled in the trial. CD4+ and CD8+ T cells were sorted separately from peripheral blood before TCR sequencing. Comments on this clone: Its binding antigen is unknown. No quality values exist for individual bases; no much larger clone is one base distant.

Based on the germline V gene, the CDR1 and CDR2 sequences are ENHRY and SYGVKD. At the junction V is shortened by 5 bases and J by 7 bases; bases outside the gene matches: 6. The cysteine opens and the phenylalanine closes a CDR3 of 15 amino acids. The kept DNA is CDR3 alone, 45 bases in frame from the first base. For sequencing of the TCRbeta CDR3 region, genomic DNA was extracted from the sorted cells. TCRbeta CDR3 regions were sequenced using the immunoSEQ Assay. The immuneACCESS repertoire file appears here via TCRdb, limited to in-frame rearrangements. These files lack a portion of the clones; in checked studies, under half of the deficit traces to unresolved V genes, and the cause of the others is not known. Present in this sample are 50,000 or so clones, roughly 77% of which were seen just once. The ten largest clones take up 0.75% of the sample.

The clonotype originates from an adult with an advanced solid tumor such as melanoma, head and neck, liver or kidney cancer. Sequences were derived from CD4+ or CD8+ T cells sorted from blood, sampled in a trial of the OX40 agonist ivuxolimab. The receptor chain draws on TRBV10-3 and TRBJ2-1; TRBD2 matches 12 bases in the middle. The CDR3 has the sequence CAISSLAGGINEQFF. The base sequence is TGTGCCATCAGTAGTCTAGCGGGGGGGATTAATGAGCAGTTCTTC.